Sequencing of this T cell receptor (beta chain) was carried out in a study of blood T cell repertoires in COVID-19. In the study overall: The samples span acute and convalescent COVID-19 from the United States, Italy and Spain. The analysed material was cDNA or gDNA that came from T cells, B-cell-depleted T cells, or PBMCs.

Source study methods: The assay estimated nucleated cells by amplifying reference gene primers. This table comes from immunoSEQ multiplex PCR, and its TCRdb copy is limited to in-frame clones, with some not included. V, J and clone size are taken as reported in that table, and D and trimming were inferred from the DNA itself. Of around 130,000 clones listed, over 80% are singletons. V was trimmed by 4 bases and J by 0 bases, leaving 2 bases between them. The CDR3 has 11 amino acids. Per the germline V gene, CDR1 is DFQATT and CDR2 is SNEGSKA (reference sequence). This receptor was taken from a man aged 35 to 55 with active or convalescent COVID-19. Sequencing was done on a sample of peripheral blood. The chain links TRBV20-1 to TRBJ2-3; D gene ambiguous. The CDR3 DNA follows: TGCAGTGCTACTAGCACAGATACGCAGTATTTT. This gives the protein CSATSTDTQYF.